This note documents a single T cell receptor (beta chain) sequence. The sample is drawn from a study of blood T cell repertoires in COVID-19. Study-level background: Material from acute and convalescent COVID-19 was sourced from the United States, Italy and Spain. PBMCs, B-cell-depleted T cells, or T cells provided the cDNA or gDNA that made up the material.

The CDR3 is 13 residues long. Trimming at V came to 5 bases and at J to 13 bases, leaving 8 bases not matched to a gene. Per the authors' pipeline: Amplification with reference gene primers provided the estimates of nucleated cell counts. Clones were read by immunoSEQ multiplex PCR, and TCRdb kept only the in-frame ones, dropping some. The V and J calls and clone size are taken from that table; D and trimming were inferred from the DNA. This sample has approximately 210,000 clones; approximately 82% occur once, and the top ten carry about 8.9%. The rearrangement links TRBV12-3 or TRBV12-4 to TRBJ1-4; the match to TRBD1 covers 9 bases. The sequenced material came from peripheral blood. The TCR originated in a woman aged 45-59 years with acute or convalescent COVID-19. CDR3: CASSMTGGVGLFF. CDR3 sequence (DNA): TGTGCCAGCAGTATGACAGGGGGGGTAGGACTGTTTTTT.